This T cell receptor beta chain derives from a study of cytomegalovirus exposure and HLA in healthy donors. This clone was picked up a small number of times. Use of 60 Vbeta and 13 Jbeta primers characterized the PCR. Assay: immunoSEQ multiplex PCR; the TCRdb copy retains only in-frame clones and omits some. Among about 99,000 clones listed, 79% were seen once. Germline lookup yields CDR1 SGDLS and CDR2 YYNGEE. The junction had 8 bases not matched to a gene; V was cut back by 3 bases and J by 3 bases. CDR3 length: 15 residues. The receptor was isolated from a man in his forties or fifties in good health and CMV-seropositive. The genes are TRBV9 and TRBJ2-7; 8 bases are a match to TRBD2. Material for sequencing was PBMCs. The chain's CDR3 is CASSARGGGGYEQYF. Here the CDR3 DNA reads TGTGCCAGCAGCGCCCGGGGGGGAGGAGGCTACGAGCAGTACTTC.